Presented here are 30 T cell receptor beta chains from one specimen sequenced in a study of regulatory T cells in long-lasting Graves disease. Arm-PCR of CDR3 regions and iRepertoire HTBI primers were the basis on which TCR beta libraries were built. Each CDR3 protein is one row after TCRdb ran MiXCR on the multiplex PCR reads. The table records approximately 360,000 distinct CDR3 sequences, roughly 24% of them present only once. Time point here: persistent/refractory GD, antithyroid drugs over 5 years with positive TRAb. There was RNA extracted from PBMCs, and the TCR library was made from it. The starting material was peripheral blood mononuclear cells (PBMCs), obtained when the disease was refractory, from a patient treated with antithyroid drugs. Receptor source: a woman aged 40 to 50 with Graves disease.

The chain combines TRBV28 with TRBJ2-1; 10 bases are shared with TRBD1. Germline V lookup: CDR1 MDHEN, CDR2 SYDVKM. The V segment lost 6 bases and the J segment 6 bases; nucleotides outside the gene matches: 5. The CDR3 contains 14 residues. This CDR3 is CASRGTGDFNEQFF. The CDR3 coding sequence is TGTGCCAGCAGGGGGACAGGGGATTTCAATGAGCAGTTCTTC.

The V call is TRBV7-2, the J call TRBJ2-7; TRBD2 matches 11 bases. The CDR3 sequence is 18 residues long. J lost 2 bases, V lost 3 bases, and 12 bases had no gene match. Germline assignment: CDR1 SGHTA and CDR2 FQGNSA. CDR3 sequence (DNA): TGTGCCAGCAGCTTCCCTACTAGCGGGAGATGGGGTGCCTACGAGCAGTACTTC. This gives the protein CASSFPTSGRWGAYEQYF.

This clonotype was seen at least ten times. The genes are TRBV11-2 and TRBJ2-7; D call uncertain. The CDR3 covers 11 residues. V was trimmed by 6 bases and J by 6 bases, leaving 9 bases between them. Germline V gene lookup returns CDR1 SGHAT and CDR2 FQNNGV. The CDR3 sequence: CASSRYPEQYF. Here the CDR3 DNA reads TGTGCCAGCAGTCGATACCCCGAGCAGTACTTC.

This clonotype was counted many times. V is TRBV28 and J is TRBJ1-4; D remains ambiguous. This CDR3 has 16 amino acids. The V end lost 4 bases, the J end lost 5 bases, and 17 bases lay between the germline ends. Germline-derived CDR1 and CDR2 are MDHEN and SYDVKM. The CDR3 DNA reads TGTGCCAGCAGTTCCGCCTTTTCAGGCGTGAATGAAAAACTGTTTTTT. Its protein product is CASSSAFSGVNEKLFF.

This clonotype was recorded a few times. The chain recombines TRBV29-1 with TRBJ2-7, with TRBD2 matching over 9 bases. The CDR3 extends over 16 amino acids. J was trimmed by 0 bases and V by 0 bases; bases with no gene match: 6. Germline V gives CDR1 SQVTM, CDR2 ANQGSEA. CDR3 region: CSVEDQPSGASYEQYF. The CDR3 DNA is TGCAGCGTTGAAGATCAGCCTAGCGGGGCCTCCTACGAGCAGTACTTC.

Remarks on this clonotype: This sequence may be a read error, since a much larger clone differs from it by one base. The chain combines TRBV7-6 with TRBJ2-5; D not resolved. The V end lost 4 bases, the J end lost 5 bases, and 2 bases lay between the germline ends. Germline values: CDR1 SGHVS, CDR2 FNYEAQ. The CDR3 is 10 residues long. In DNA, the CDR3 is TGTGCCAGCAGCTGGGAGACCCAGTACTTC. Residues: CASSWETQYF. Supplemented by reference TRBV7-6 and TRBJ2-5, the full variable domain reads GAGVSQSPRYKVTKRGQDVALRCDPISGHVSLYWYRQALGQGPEFLTYFNYEAQQDKSGLPNDRFSAERPEGSISTLTIQRTEQRDSAMYRCASSWETQYFGPGTRLLVL.

This clonotype was recorded once. This rearrangement joins TRBV12-3 or TRBV12-4 to TRBJ2-1, with 14 bases matching TRBD2. V trimming: 0 bases; J trimming: 6 bases; junction bases outside the gene matches: 13. The CDR3 extends over 20 amino acids. The DNA of the CDR3 is TGTGCCAGCAGTTTAGCCGCTCGGGGACTAGCGGGAGTCACGCCCAATGAGCAGTTCTTC. It is translated as CASSLAARGLAGVTPNEQFF.

This clonotype has more than one count but fewer than ten. The chain carries TRBV18 and TRBJ2-7, with D maybe TRBD2 (5 bases). V lost 3 bases to trimming and J lost 7 bases, with 13 bases between them. Germline assignment: CDR1 KGHSH and CDR2 LQKENI. This CDR3 is built from 13 residues. CDR3 residues: CASSPRDRGEQYF. CDR3 DNA: TGTGCCAGCTCACCGCGAGATCGGGGAGAGCAGTACTTC.

Ten or more counts support this clonotype. The J gene is TRBJ1-3, the V gene TRBV28, with TRBD1 as a possible D gene (5 bases). The CDR3 runs 17 residues. Trimming removed 5 bases from V and 6 bases from J, with 23 bases in between. Per the germline V gene, CDR1 is MDHEN and CDR2 is SYDVKM. CDR3 sequence reads: CASSPVVRDLLANTIYF. The CDR3 nucleotides read TGTGCCAGCAGTCCCGTAGTTAGGGACCTTTTGGCAAACACCATATATTTT.

There are many counts of this clonotype. The chain couples TRBV28 to TRBJ2-7; 10 bases are a match to TRBD1. Trimming took 5 bases from V and 7 from J; bases not matched to a gene: 11. The CDR3 covers 15 residues. Germline V gene data show CDR1 as MDHEN and CDR2 as SYDVKM. The CDR3 DNA sequence: TGTGCCAGCAGTCCTAGGGACAGGGGATTGGGAGAGCAGTACTTC. It codes for CASSPRDRGLGEQYF. The variable domain in full, with the rest retrieved from reference TRBV28 and TRBJ2-7, is DVKVTQSSRYLVKRTGEKVFLECVQDMDHENMFWYRQDPGLGLRLIYFSYDVKMKEKGDIPEGYSVSREKKERFSLILESASTNQTSMYLCASSPRDRGLGEQYFGPGTRLTVT.

The genes are TRBV7-8 and TRBJ1-1; 8 bases map to TRBD1. CDR1 and CDR2 (germline): SGHVS, FQNEAQ. CDR3 length equals 15 residues. After removal of 1 base from V and 5 bases from J, the junction contained 6 bases not matched to a gene. CDR3 in amino acids: CASSLVPGGWTEAFF. CDR3 sequence (DNA): TGTGCCAGCAGCTTAGTGCCAGGGGGCTGGACTGAAGCTTTCTTT.

At least ten counts were recorded for this clonotype. The V call is TRBV2, the J call TRBJ2-5; perhaps TRBD1 as D (6 bases). The CDR3 length is 15 residues. Trimming removed 0 bases at V and 1 base at J, with 9 bases between. Germline V gene lookup returns CDR1 SNHLY and CDR2 FYNNEI. DNA of the CDR3: TGTGCCAGCAGTGAAGCGTGGACAGTCCAAGAGACCCAGTACTTC. Translation gives CASSEAWTVQETQYF.

The V and J genes are TRBV7-8 and TRBJ2-7; either TRBD1 or TRBD2 may supply D (5 bases each). V was cut by 6 bases and J by 4 bases, with 19 bases left in between. CDR3 size: 15 residues. Germline V gene lookup returns CDR1 SGHVS and CDR2 FQNEAQ. The CDR3 spells CASSFMRVGTYEQYF. The CDR3 DNA reads as TGTGCCAGCAGTTTTATGAGGGTCGGGACGTACGAGCAGTACTTC.

Ten or more counts support this clonotype. This rearrangement joins TRBV2 to TRBJ1-4; 7 positions agree with TRBD1. This CDR3 has 14 residues. J was trimmed by 4 bases and V by 6 bases; bases with no gene match: 5. The germline V gene has CDR1 SNHLY and CDR2 FYNNEI. Here the CDR3 reads CASRRDSNNEKLFF. As DNA, the CDR3 is TGTGCCAGCAGACGGGACAGCAATAATGAAAAACTGTTTTTT.

V usage is TRBV6-5 and J usage is TRBJ1-6, with TRBD1 identical over 10 bases. The ends lost 2 bases at V and 9 bases at J; junction bases unmatched: 7. The CDR3 extends over 16 amino acids. Germline CDR1 is MNHEY and CDR2 is SVGAGI. The CDR3 region has the DNA TGTGCCAGCAGTTACGCCGGACAGGGGGTGGGTTCACCCCTCCACTTT. This translates into CASSYAGQGVGSPLHF.

There are many counts of this clonotype. This chain uses TRBV28 with TRBJ1-1; perhaps TRBD1 as D (6 bases). The CDR3 spans 14 residues. CDR1 MDHEN and CDR2 SYDVKM come from the germline V gene. V was clipped by 0 bases and J by 5 bases, with 10 bases between them. This chain's CDR3 is CASSLWAGETEAFF. The DNA of the CDR3 is TGTGCCAGCAGTTTATGGGCAGGGGAAACTGAAGCTTTCTTT.

This clonotype was detected only a few times. J is TRBJ2-7 and V is TRBV10-1; D is perhaps TRBD1 or TRBD2 (5 bases each). The germline V gene has CDR1 WNHNN and CDR2 SYGVQD (reference sequence). The CDR3 is made up of 14 amino acids. V gave up 4 bases and J gave up 5 bases, with 15 bases separating them. DNA for the CDR3: TGCGCCAGCAGTGCTCACAGGACTGCCGACGAGCAGTACTTC. It encodes CASSAHRTADEQYF.

The chain uses TRBV11-3 and TRBJ2-2; 14 bases map to TRBD2. This CDR3 has 18 amino acids. Germline assignment: CDR1 SGHNT and CDR2 YENEEA. V trimming: 8 bases; J trimming: 4 bases; junction bases outside the gene matches: 12. CDR3 protein: CASGPGTSGSRATGELFF. The CDR3 DNA is TGTGCCAGCGGCCCCGGGACTAGCGGGAGCCGGGCCACCGGGGAGCTGTTTTTT.

This clonotype has a count of ten or more. V usage is TRBV29-1 and J usage is TRBJ2-6; D may be TRBD1 or TRBD2 (5 bases each). The germline gives CDR1 SQVTM, CDR2 ANQGSEA. Trimming left V 5 bases short and J 0 bases short, with 14 bases between. The CDR3 extends over 16 amino acids. The CDR3 DNA reads as TGCAGCGTTTTTCGGGACGGAAGCTCTGGGGCCAACGTCCTGACTTTC. It is translated as CSVFRDGSSGANVLTF.

There are a few counts of this clonotype. The chain recombines TRBV5-1 with TRBJ2-7; TRBD2 matches at 10 bases. Germline V gene lookup returns CDR1 SGHRS and CDR2 YFSETQ. The V and J ends lost 5 bases and 5 bases, in that order; junction bases with no gene match: 10. The CDR3 length is 15 residues. As DNA, the CDR3 is TGCGCCAGCAGGCCAACTAGCGGGGCGGGACACGAGCAGTACTTC. This codes for CASRPTSGAGHEQYF.

The rearrangement uses TRBV29-1 and TRBJ2-2; maybe TRBD1 (5 bases). V lost 4 bases to trimming and J lost 1 base, with 10 bases between them. The germline CDR1 and CDR2 sequences are SQVTM and ANQGSEA. The CDR3 spans 14 residues. In nucleotides, the CDR3 is TGCAGCGTTGTAGGGGCGGTGAACACCGGGGAGCTGTTTTTT. Its protein product is CSVVGAVNTGELFF.

This clonotype was seen many times. CDR3 nucleotide sequence: TGTGCCAGCAGCTTAACAGGGGGAAACACCGGGGAGCTGTTTTTT. Its protein is CASSLTGGNTGELFF. The chain employs TRBV28 and TRBJ2-2; 8 positions match TRBD1. J lost 2 bases, V lost 6 bases, and 5 bases had no gene match. The length of the CDR3 is 15 residues. Per germline, CDR1 MDHEN and CDR2 SYDVKM.

This clonotype has ten or more counts. The chain combines TRBV5-1 with TRBJ2-7, with D tentatively TRBD2 (6 bases). CDR1 and CDR2 (germline): SGHRS, YFSETQ. The CDR3 sequence is 14 residues long. V lost 0 bases, J lost 5 bases, and 12 bases lay in between. In DNA, the CDR3 is TGCGCCAGCAGCTTGGTGGCGGGAAGCCACGAGCAGTACTTC. Translation: CASSLVAGSHEQYF.

This clonotype has ten or more counts. The rearrangement links TRBV15 to TRBJ1-1; 8 nucleotides agree with TRBD1. The J segment lost 1 base and the V segment lost 0 bases, leaving 7 bases of the junction unmatched. CDR1 and CDR2 from the germline V gene are LNHNV and YYDKDF (reference sequence). The CDR3 loop spans 17 amino acids. CDR3: CATSRDSQGARNTEAFF. CDR3 bases: TGTGCCACCAGCAGAGATTCTCAGGGGGCGCGGAACACTGAAGCTTTCTTT. The entire variable domain, with the rest obtained from reference TRBV15 and TRBJ1-1, is as follows: DAMVIQNPRYQVTQFGKPVTLSCSQTLNHNVMYWYQQKSSQAPKLLFHYYDKDFNNEADTPDNFQSRRPNTSFCFLDIRSPGLGDTAMYLCATSRDSQGARNTEAFFGQGTRLTVV.

This clonotype was observed many times. V is TRBV2 and J is TRBJ2-7; either TRBD1 or TRBD2 may fit D (7 bases each). Germline V gene lookup returns CDR1 SNHLY and CDR2 FYNNEI. The ends were cut back, 0 bases at V and 0 bases at J, with 15 bases in the middle. The length of the CDR3 is 17 residues. The CDR3 here is CASSEARGTDASYEQYF. The CDR3 DNA follows: TGTGCCAGCAGTGAAGCGCGGGGGACAGACGCCTCCTACGAGCAGTACTTC.

This clonotype appeared many times. CDR3 loop: CASRPIATNEKLFF. CDR3 nucleotide sequence: TGTGCCAGCAGACCTATTGCAACTAATGAAAAACTGTTTTTT. The chain is built from TRBV6-1 and TRBJ1-4, with D unclear. The V gene's germline CDR1 is MNHNS and CDR2 SASEGT. The CDR3 extends over 14 amino acids. Between the trimmed V and J ends, which lost 6 bases and 0 bases, there was a span of 8 bases.

V is TRBV27 and J is TRBJ2-4, with no clear D. V lost 5 bases, J lost 4 bases, and 12 bases lay in between. This CDR3 has 14 amino acids. Germline lookup yields CDR1 MNHEY and CDR2 SMNVEV (reference sequence). The CDR3 is CASSPWTQKNIQYF. The CDR3 DNA sequence: TGTGCCAGCAGTCCCTGGACCCAGAAAAACATTCAGTACTTC.

The chain carries TRBV20-1 and TRBJ1-4; no clear D gene. Trimming removed 0 bases from V and 6 bases from J, with 5 bases in between. The length of the CDR3 is 12 residues. Germline CDR1 DFQATT, CDR2 SNEGSKA (reference sequence). The CDR3, as DNA: TGCAGTGCTAGAGACACCTATGAAAAACTGTTTTTT. Translating gives CSARDTYEKLFF.

The chain couples TRBV20-1 to TRBJ1-5; no definite D call. The V gene lost 4 bases and the J gene lost 7 bases, with 14 bases spanning the gap. From germline, CDR1 is DFQATT and CDR2 SNEGSKA (reference sequence). The CDR3 runs 13 residues. The CDR3, as DNA: TGCAGTGCTATCCGCGACGTAACCCAGCCCCAGCATTTT. Protein: CSAIRDVTQPQHF.

The rearrangement links TRBV29-1 to TRBJ2-1; 14 bases are a match to TRBD2. CDR1 and CDR2 from the germline V gene are SQVTM and ANQGSEA. This CDR3 is built from 19 residues. V lost 5 bases, J lost 7 bases, and 19 bases stayed unmatched. CDR3 protein: CSVLPRPTSGRVLGNEQFF. The DNA for the CDR3 is TGCAGCGTTTTGCCCCGACCGACTAGCGGGAGGGTCCTGGGGAATGAGCAGTTCTTC.